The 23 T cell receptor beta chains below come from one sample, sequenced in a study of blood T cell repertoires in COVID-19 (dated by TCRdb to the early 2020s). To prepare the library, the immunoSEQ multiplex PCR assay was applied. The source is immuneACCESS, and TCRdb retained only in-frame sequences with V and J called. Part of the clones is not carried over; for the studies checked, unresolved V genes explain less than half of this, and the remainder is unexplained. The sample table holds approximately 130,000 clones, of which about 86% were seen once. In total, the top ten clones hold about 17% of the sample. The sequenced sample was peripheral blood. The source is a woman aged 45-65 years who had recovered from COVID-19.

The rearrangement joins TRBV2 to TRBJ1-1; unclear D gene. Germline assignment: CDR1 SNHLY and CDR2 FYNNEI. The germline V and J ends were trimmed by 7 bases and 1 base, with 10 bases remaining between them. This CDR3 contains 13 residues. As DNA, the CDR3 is TGTGCCAGCACCGCCGACTCGAACACTGAAGCTTTCTTT. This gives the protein CASTADSNTEAFF.

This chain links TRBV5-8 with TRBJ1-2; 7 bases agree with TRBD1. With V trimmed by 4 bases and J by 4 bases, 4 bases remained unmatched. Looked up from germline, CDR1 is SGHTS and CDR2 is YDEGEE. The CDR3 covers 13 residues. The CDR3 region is CASSRGTVYGYTF. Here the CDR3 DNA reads TGTGCCAGCAGCCGCGGGACAGTCTATGGCTACACCTTC.

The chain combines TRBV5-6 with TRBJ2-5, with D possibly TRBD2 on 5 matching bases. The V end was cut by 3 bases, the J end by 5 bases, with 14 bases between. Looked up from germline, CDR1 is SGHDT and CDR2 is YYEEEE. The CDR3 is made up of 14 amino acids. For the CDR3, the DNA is TGTGCCAGCAGCTCACTTCGGGGTCGGGAGACCCAGTACTTC. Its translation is CASSSLRGRETQYF.

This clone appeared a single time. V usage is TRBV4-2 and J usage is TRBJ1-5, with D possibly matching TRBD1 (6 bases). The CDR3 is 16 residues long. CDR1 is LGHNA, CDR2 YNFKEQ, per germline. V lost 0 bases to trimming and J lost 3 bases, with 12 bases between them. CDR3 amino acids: CASSQDQGGANQPQHF. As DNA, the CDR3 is TGTGCCAGCAGCCAAGATCAAGGGGGTGCCAATCAGCCCCAGCATTTT.

CDR3 amino acids: CASSVGVDTQYF. Written as DNA, the CDR3 is TGTGCCAGCAGCGTGGGAGTAGATACGCAGTATTTT. The chain joins TRBV7-9 to TRBJ2-3; D may be TRBD2 (5 bases). V was clipped by 5 bases and J by 5 bases, with 8 bases between them. CDR1 is SEHNR, CDR2 FQNEAQ, per germline (reference sequence). The CDR3 is 12 residues long.

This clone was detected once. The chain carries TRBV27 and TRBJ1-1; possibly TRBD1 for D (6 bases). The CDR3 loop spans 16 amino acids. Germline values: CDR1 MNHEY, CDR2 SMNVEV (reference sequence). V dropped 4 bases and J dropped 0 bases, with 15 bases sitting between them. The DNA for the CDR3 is TGTGCCAGCAGTTCATACAGGGTAATCATGAACACTGAAGCTTTCTTT. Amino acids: CASSSYRVIMNTEAFF.

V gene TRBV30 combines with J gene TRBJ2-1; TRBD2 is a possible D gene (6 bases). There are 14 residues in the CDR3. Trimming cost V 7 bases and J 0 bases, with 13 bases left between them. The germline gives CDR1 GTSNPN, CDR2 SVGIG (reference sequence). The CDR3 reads CAYDSGSSYNEQFF. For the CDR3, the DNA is TGTGCCTACGACAGCGGGTCCTCCTACAATGAGCAGTTCTTC. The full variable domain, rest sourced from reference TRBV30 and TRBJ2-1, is SQTIHQWPATLVQPVGSPLSLECTVEGTSNPNLYWYRQAAGRGLQLLFYSVGIGQISSEVPQNLSASRPQDRQFILSSKKLLLSDSGFYLCAYDSGSSYNEQFFGPGTRLTVL.

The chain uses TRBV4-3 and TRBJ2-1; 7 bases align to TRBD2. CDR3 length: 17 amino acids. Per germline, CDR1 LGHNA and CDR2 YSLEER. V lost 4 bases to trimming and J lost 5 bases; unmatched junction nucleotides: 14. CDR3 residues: CASSPRPSGNRDNEQFF. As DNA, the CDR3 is TGCGCCAGCAGCCCCCGCCCCAGCGGGAACCGGGACAATGAGCAGTTCTTC.

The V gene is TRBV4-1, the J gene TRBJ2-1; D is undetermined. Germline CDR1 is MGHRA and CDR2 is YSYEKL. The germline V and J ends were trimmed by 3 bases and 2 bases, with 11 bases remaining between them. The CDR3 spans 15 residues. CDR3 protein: CASSHLGFPYNEQFF. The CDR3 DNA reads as TGCGCCAGCAGCCATCTAGGTTTCCCCTACAATGAGCAGTTCTTC.

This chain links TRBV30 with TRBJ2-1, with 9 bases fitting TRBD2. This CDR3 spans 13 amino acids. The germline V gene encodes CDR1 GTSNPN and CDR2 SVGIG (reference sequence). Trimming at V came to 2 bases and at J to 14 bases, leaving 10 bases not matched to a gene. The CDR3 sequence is CAWSSLAGGVEFF. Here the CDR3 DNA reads TGTGCCTGGAGTTCACTAGCGGGTGGGGTAGAGTTCTTC. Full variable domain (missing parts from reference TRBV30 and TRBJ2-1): SQTIHQWPATLVQPVGSPLSLECTVEGTSNPNLYWYRQAAGRGLQLLFYSVGIGQISSEVPQNLSASRPQDRQFILSSKKLLLSDSGFYLCAWSSLAGGVEFFGPGTRLTVL.

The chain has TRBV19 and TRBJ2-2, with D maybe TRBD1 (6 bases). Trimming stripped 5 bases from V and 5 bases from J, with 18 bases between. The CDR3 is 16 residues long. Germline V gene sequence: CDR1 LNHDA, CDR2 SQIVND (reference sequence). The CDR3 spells CASSPTGLRRTGELFF. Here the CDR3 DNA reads TGTGCCAGTAGTCCGACAGGTCTGAGGAGAACCGGGGAGCTGTTTTTT. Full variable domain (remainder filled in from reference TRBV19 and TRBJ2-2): DGGITQSPKYLFRKEGQNVTLSCEQNLNHDAMYWYRQDPGQGLRLIYYSQIVNDFQKGDIAEGYSVSREKKESFPLTVTSAQKNPTAFYLCASSPTGLRRTGELFFGEGSRLTVL.

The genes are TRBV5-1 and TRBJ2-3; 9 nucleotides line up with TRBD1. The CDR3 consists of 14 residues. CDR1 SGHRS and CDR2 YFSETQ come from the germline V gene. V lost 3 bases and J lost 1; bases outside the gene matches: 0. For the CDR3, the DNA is TGCGCCAGCAGCTGGACAGGGGGCACAGATACGCAGTATTTT. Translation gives CASSWTGGTDTQYF.

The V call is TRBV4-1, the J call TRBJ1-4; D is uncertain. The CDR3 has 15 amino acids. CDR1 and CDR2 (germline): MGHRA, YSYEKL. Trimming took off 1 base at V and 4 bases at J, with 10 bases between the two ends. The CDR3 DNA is TGCGCCAGCAGCCAAGGAGTATTACTTAATGAAAAACTGTTTTTT. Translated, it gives CASSQGVLLNEKLFF.

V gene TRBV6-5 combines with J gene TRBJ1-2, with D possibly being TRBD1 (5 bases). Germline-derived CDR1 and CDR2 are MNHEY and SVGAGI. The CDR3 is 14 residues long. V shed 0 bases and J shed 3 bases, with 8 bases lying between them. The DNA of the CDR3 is TGTGCCAGCAGTTACTCCGGGGGAGACTATGGCTACACCTTC. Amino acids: CASSYSGGDYGYTF.

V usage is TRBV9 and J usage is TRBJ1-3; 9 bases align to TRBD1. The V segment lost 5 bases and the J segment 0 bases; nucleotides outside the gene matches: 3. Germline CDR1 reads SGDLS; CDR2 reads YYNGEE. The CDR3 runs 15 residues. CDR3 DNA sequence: TGTGCCAGCAGTCTACAGGGGGCCTCTGGAAACACCATATATTTT. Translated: CASSLQGASGNTIYF.

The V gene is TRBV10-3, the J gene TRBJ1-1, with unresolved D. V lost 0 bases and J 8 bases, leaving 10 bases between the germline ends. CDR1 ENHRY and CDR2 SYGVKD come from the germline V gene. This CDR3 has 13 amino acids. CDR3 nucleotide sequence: TGTGCCATCAGTGAGTCGGGCAGAACAGAAGCTTTCTTT. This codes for CAISESGRTEAFF.

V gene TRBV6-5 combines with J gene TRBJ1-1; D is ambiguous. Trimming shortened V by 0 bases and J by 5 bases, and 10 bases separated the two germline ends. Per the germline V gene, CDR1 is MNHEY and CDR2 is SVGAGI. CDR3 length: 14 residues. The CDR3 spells CASSYSSLRTEAFF. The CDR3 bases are TGTGCCAGCAGTTACTCCTCCTTACGGACTGAAGCTTTCTTT.

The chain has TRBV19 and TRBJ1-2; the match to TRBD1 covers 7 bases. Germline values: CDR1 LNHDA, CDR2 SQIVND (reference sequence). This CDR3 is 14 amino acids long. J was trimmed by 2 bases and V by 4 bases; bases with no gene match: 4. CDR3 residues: CASSNTGENYGYTF. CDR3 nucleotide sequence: TGTGCCAGTAGTAACACAGGGGAGAACTATGGCTACACCTTC.

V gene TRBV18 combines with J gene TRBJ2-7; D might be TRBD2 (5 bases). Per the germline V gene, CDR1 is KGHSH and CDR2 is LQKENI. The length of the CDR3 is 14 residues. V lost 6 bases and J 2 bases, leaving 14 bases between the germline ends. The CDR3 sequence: CASSFDLGAYEQYF. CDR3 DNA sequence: TGTGCCAGCTCCTTCGACCTCGGGGCCTACGAGCAGTACTTC.

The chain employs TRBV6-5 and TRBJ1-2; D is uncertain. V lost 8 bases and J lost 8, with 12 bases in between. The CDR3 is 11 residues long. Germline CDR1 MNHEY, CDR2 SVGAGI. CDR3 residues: CASGTFSGYTF. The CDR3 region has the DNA TGTGCCAGCGGAACTTTTAGCGGCTACACCTTC.

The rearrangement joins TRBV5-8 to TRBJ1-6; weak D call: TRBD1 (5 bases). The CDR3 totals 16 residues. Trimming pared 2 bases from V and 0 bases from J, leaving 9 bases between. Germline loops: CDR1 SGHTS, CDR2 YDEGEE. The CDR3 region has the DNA TGTGCCAGCAGCTTTAAGGGGAACTCCTATAATTCACCCCTCCACTTT. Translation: CASSFKGNSYNSPLHF.

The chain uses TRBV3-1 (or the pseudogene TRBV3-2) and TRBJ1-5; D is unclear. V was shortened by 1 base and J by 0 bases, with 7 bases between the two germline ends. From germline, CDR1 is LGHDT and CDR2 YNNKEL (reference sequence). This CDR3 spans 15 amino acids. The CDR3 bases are TGTGCCAGCAGCCAAGGCAGATATAGCAATCAGCCCCAGCATTTT. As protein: CASSQGRYSNQPQHF.

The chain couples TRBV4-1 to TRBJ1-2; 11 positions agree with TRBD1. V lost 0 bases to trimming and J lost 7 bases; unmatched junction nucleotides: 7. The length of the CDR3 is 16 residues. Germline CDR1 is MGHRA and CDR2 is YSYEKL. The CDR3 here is CASSQDRGQGAFGYTF. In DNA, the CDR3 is TGCGCCAGCAGCCAAGATCGCGGACAGGGGGCTTTTGGCTACACCTTC.